The 26 T cell receptor beta chains below all came from one sample that was sequenced in a study of blood T cell repertoires in COVID-19 (dated by TCRdb to 2019 to 2021). Libraries were prepared through the immunoSEQ multiplex PCR assay. This immuneACCESS table, as held by TCRdb, lists in-frame sequences with V and J called but not all clones. Of the missing ones, under half trace to an unresolved V gene in checked studies; the others have no known cause. The sample records about 240,000 clones, approximately 83% of which are singletons. Less than 4% of the sample comes from the top ten. Source material: PBMCs or T cells enriched from blood (not recorded which). The receptors were gathered from a woman in her 40s who had been exposed to COVID-19.

This clone has just a few counts. V and J are TRBV5-4 and TRBJ2-5; 16 bases align to TRBD2. The CDR3 is made up of 16 amino acids. Trimming removed 4 bases from V and 3 bases from J; junction bases left unmatched: 3. Germline CDR1 is SGHNT and CDR2 is YYREEE (reference sequence). Here the CDR3 reads CASSRGTSGGEETQYF. In nucleotides, the CDR3 is TGTGCCAGCAGCCGCGGGACTAGCGGGGGGGAAGAGACCCAGTACTTC.

This sequence joins TRBV3-1 (or the pseudogene TRBV3-2) and TRBJ1-2; TRBD1 matches 7 bases. Losses at the gene ends were 2 bases for V and 0 bases for J; bases not matched to a gene: 6. From germline, CDR1 is LGHDT and CDR2 YNNKEL (reference sequence). The CDR3 runs to 16 residues. The CDR3 spells CASSQYRGGTNYGYTF. The DNA for the CDR3 is TGTGCCAGCAGCCAATACAGAGGGGGCACTAACTATGGCTACACCTTC.

This chain connects TRBV29-1 to TRBJ1-1, with 10 nucleotides matching TRBD1. CDR3 size: 14 residues. Trimming cost V 7 bases and J 6 bases; bases outside gene matches: 11. The germline V gene has CDR1 SQVTM and CDR2 ANQGSEA. The CDR3: CSAEKGQGRSEAFF. Written as DNA, the CDR3 is TGCAGCGCCGAGAAGGGACAGGGGAGATCTGAAGCTTTCTTT.

The J gene is TRBJ1-5, the V gene TRBV2; a weak D match, TRBD1 (5 bases). Germline V CDR1 and CDR2: SNHLY, FYNNEI. The CDR3 runs 13 residues. The V end lost 4 bases, the J end lost 7 bases, and 11 bases lay between the germline ends. The CDR3 coding sequence is TGTGCCAGCAGTGGACAGCCCCAACAGCCCCAGCATTTT. It encodes CASSGQPQQPQHF.

The CDR3 spells CASSTGSTTGNTIYF. The CDR3 DNA reads TGCGCCAGCAGTACCGGAAGTACTACTGGAAACACCATATATTTT. The chain employs TRBV5-1 and TRBJ1-3; D gene ambiguous. V lost 5 bases and J 2 bases, leaving 14 bases between the germline ends. There are 15 residues in the CDR3. The germline gives CDR1 SGHRS, CDR2 YFSETQ.

The V and J genes are TRBV5-1 and TRBJ1-1, with D possibly being TRBD1 (5 bases). Trimming shortened V by 1 base and J by 3 bases, and 10 bases separated the two germline ends. Germline V gives CDR1 SGHRS, CDR2 YFSETQ. The CDR3 totals 14 residues. CDR3 sequence reads: CASSLRGIDTEAFF. The CDR3 nucleotides read TGCGCCAGCAGCTTGCGGGGGATTGACACTGAAGCTTTCTTT.

The V gene is TRBV19, the J gene TRBJ1-6, with D maybe TRBD1 (6 bases). Trimming left V 6 bases short and J 5 bases short, with 11 bases between. Germline V gene lookup returns CDR1 LNHDA and CDR2 SQIVND (reference sequence). This CDR3 has 14 residues. CDR3 sequence (DNA): TGTGCCAGTAGCCCTGGACAGAATAATTCACCCCTCCACTTT. Translation gives CASSPGQNNSPLHF. Based on the CDR3 plus reference TRBV19 and TRBJ1-6, the full variable domain is DGGITQSPKYLFRKEGQNVTLSCEQNLNHDAMYWYRQDPGQGLRLIYYSQIVNDFQKGDIAEGYSVSREKKESFPLTVTSAQKNPTAFYLCASSPGQNNSPLHFGNGTRLTVT.

This chain joins TRBV6-1 and TRBJ2-3; D perhaps matches TRBD2 (5 bases). This CDR3 has 14 amino acids. Germline V lookup: CDR1 MNHNS, CDR2 SASEGT. The V and J ends lost 1 base and 1 base respectively, with 6 bases between them. The CDR3 sequence: CASSEGGGTDTQYF. The DNA for the CDR3 is TGTGCCAGCAGTGAAGGGGGAGGCACAGATACGCAGTATTTT.

The gene calls are TRBV19 and TRBJ1-2; TRBD1 matches 7 bases. The CDR3 is 20 amino acids. The germline gives CDR1 LNHDA, CDR2 SQIVND (reference sequence). Germline trimming cut 4 bases from V and 1 base from J; bases unmatched to any gene: 21. CDR3 coding DNA: TGTGCCAGTAGTACCATTTCTCGGGACTTCCTATCAGGGGGTAACTATGGCTACACCTTC. Translating gives CASSTISRDFLSGGNYGYTF. Combining the CDR3 with reference TRBV19 and TRBJ1-2 gives the whole variable domain DGGITQSPKYLFRKEGQNVTLSCEQNLNHDAMYWYRQDPGQGLRLIYYSQIVNDFQKGDIAEGYSVSREKKESFPLTVTSAQKNPTAFYLCASSTISRDFLSGGNYGYTFGSGTRLTVV.

In its sample, this clone was seen once. The rearrangement links TRBV19 to TRBJ1-1; no definite D call. Germline lookup yields CDR1 LNHDA and CDR2 SQIVND (reference sequence). The germline V and J ends were trimmed by 1 base and 2 bases, with 11 bases remaining between them. The CDR3 has 15 residues. The CDR3 DNA reads TGTGCCAGTAGTATAGTTGGACTCAGAAACACTGAAGCTTTCTTT. It is translated as CASSIVGLRNTEAFF.

The chain carries TRBV18 and TRBJ2-5, with 7 bases aligning to TRBD2. This CDR3 comprises 16 residues. Germline loops: CDR1 KGHSH, CDR2 LQKENI. The ends lost 3 bases at V and 2 bases at J; junction bases unmatched: 9. For the CDR3, the DNA is TGTGCCAGCTCACCGGGAGGGGCGATTGGTCAAGAGACCCAGTACTTC. Amino acids: CASSPGGAIGQETQYF.

The chain has TRBV7-8 and TRBJ1-2, with 7 bases aligning to TRBD1. V lost 5 bases to trimming and J lost 7 bases; unmatched junction nucleotides: 10. The CDR3 has 14 residues. Germline CDR1 reads SGHVS; CDR2 reads FQNEAQ. The CDR3 coding sequence is TGTGCCAGCAGCCGAGACAGGGTTGGGGGTGGCTACACCTTC. Translating gives CASSRDRVGGGYTF.

Points on this clone: This may come from a read error, since a much larger clone is one base off. Other DNA sequences in this specimen translate into the identical CDR3. The chain carries TRBV5-4 and TRBJ1-1; a possible D gene is TRBD1 (5 bases). Trimming removed 1 base at V and 1 base at J, with 5 bases between. Germline lookup yields CDR1 SGHNT and CDR2 YYREEE (reference sequence). The CDR3 length is 13 residues. The chain's CDR3 is CASSLQGNTEAFF. For the CDR3, the DNA is TGTGCCAGCAGCTTGCAGGGGAACACTGAAGCTTTCTTT.

This clone was found a few times. The V and J genes are TRBV7-9 and TRBJ1-1, with a possible D match to TRBD1 (6 bases). This CDR3 has 15 amino acids. CDR1 is SEHNR, CDR2 FQNEAQ, per germline (reference sequence). The V and J ends lost 5 bases and 11 bases respectively, with 24 bases between them. The CDR3 DNA follows: TGTGCCAGCAGCACGCCCCGGGACATGGGCTTTTGGGCTTTCTTT. It codes for CASSTPRDMGFWAFF.

The V gene is TRBV2, the J gene TRBJ1-5, with TRBD1 as a possible D gene (5 bases). CDR1 is SNHLY, CDR2 FYNNEI, per germline. Trimming removed 7 bases from V and 0 bases from J, with 13 bases in between. This CDR3 region has 15 residues. The CDR3 DNA follows: TGTGCCAGCAACAGGTGGGCAGATAGCAATCAGCCCCAGCATTTT. Translating gives CASNRWADSNQPQHF.

V usage is TRBV2 and J usage is TRBJ2-3; the D gene is possibly TRBD2 (5 bases). Germline CDR1 SNHLY, CDR2 FYNNEI. This CDR3 has 15 residues. Trimming pared 4 bases from V and 0 bases from J, leaving 11 bases between. CDR3 in amino acids: CASSGWQRSTDTQYF. The CDR3 bases are TGTGCCAGCAGTGGATGGCAGCGGAGCACAGATACGCAGTATTTT. Variable domain in full (rest from reference TRBV2 and TRBJ2-3): EPEVTQTPSHQVTQMGQEVILRCVPISNHLYFYWYRQILGQKVEFLVSFYNNEISEKSEIFDDQFSVERPDGSNFTLKIRSTKLEDSAMYFCASSGWQRSTDTQYFGPGTRLTVL.

This clone was recorded only once. This sequence joins TRBV5-1 and TRBJ2-3; weak D call: TRBD2 (6 bases). The germline V gene has CDR1 SGHRS and CDR2 YFSETQ. Trimming took off 3 bases at V and 3 bases at J, with 11 bases between the two ends. This CDR3 has 14 amino acids. The CDR3 sequence is CASSSGVATDTQYF. CDR3 coding DNA: TGCGCCAGCAGCTCGGGGGTGGCAACAGATACGCAGTATTTT.

The chain couples TRBV7-2 to TRBJ2-3; 12 bases align to TRBD2. V lost 0 bases to trimming and J lost 6 bases; unmatched junction nucleotides: 4. This CDR3 spans 16 amino acids. Germline loops: CDR1 SGHTA, CDR2 FQGNSA. The CDR3 region is CASSLAGLAGQDTQYF. The CDR3 region has the DNA TGTGCCAGCAGCTTAGCGGGACTAGCGGGTCAGGATACGCAGTATTTT. The whole variable domain, remainder taken from reference TRBV7-2 and TRBJ2-3, is GAGVSQSPSNKVTEKGKDVELRCDPISGHTALYWYRQSLGQGLEFLIYFQGNSAPDKSGLPSDRFSAERTGGSVSTLTIQRTQQEDSAVYLCASSLAGLAGQDTQYFGPGTRLTVL.

The V call is TRBV3-1 (or the pseudogene TRBV3-2), the J call TRBJ2-1; the D is unclear. The germline V gene has CDR1 LGHDT and CDR2 YNNKEL (reference sequence). V was pared by 4 bases and J by 5 bases, with 12 bases between. The CDR3 is 14 amino acids. CDR3 DNA sequence: TGTGCCAGCAGCCCTACGGTGGGCCACAATGAGCAGTTCTTC. It is translated as CASSPTVGHNEQFF.

The rearrangement joins TRBV18 to TRBJ1-2; 8 bases fit TRBD1. V was clipped by 4 bases and J by 4 bases; unmatched bases: 8. This CDR3 comprises 15 residues. Germline CDR1 is KGHSH and CDR2 is LQKENI. The CDR3 loop reads CASSQDREGGYGYTF. DNA of the CDR3: TGTGCCAGCTCACAGGACAGGGAAGGAGGCTATGGCTACACCTTC. The complete variable domain, with remaining parts taken from reference TRBV18 and TRBJ1-2, reads NAGVMQNPRHLVRRRGQEARLRCSPMKGHSHVYWYRQLPEEGLKFMVYLQKENIIDESGMPKERFSAEFPKEGPSILRIQQVVRGDSAAYFCASSQDREGGYGYTFGSGTRLTVV.

J is TRBJ1-1 and V is TRBV29-1; tentative D call: TRBD1 (6 bases). Germline CDR1 and CDR2: SQVTM and ANQGSEA. Trimming stripped 5 bases from V and 4 bases from J, with 8 bases between. The CDR3 is made up of 11 amino acids. This CDR3 is CSVSRGTEAFF. CDR3 DNA: TGCAGCGTTTCCAGGGGCACTGAAGCTTTCTTT.

The chain couples TRBV9 to TRBJ2-5, with TRBD2 identical over 10 bases. The V gene end was trimmed by 0 bases and the J gene end by 5 bases; junction bases not matched to a gene: 4. The length of the CDR3 is 15 residues. Germline CDR1 SGDLS, CDR2 YYNGEE. CDR3 bases: TGTGCCAGCAGCGTAGGTCTAGCGGGGGCCGAGACCCAGTACTTC. Translating it yields CASSVGLAGAETQYF.

The CDR3 region has the DNA TGTGCCAGCAGACCAAATGCCGGGATTCCTTCCCCAACTAATGAAAAACTGTTTTTT. It is translated as CASRPNAGIPSPTNEKLFF. The chain couples TRBV7-9 to TRBJ1-4, with D unresolved. This CDR3 is 19 amino acids long. Trimming left V 6 bases short and J 0 bases short, with 23 bases between. Germline loops: CDR1 SEHNR, CDR2 FQNEAQ (reference sequence).

This clone was picked up one time. The rearrangement links TRBV5-6 to TRBJ2-7; D might be TRBD2 (5 bases). Germline CDR1 is SGHDT and CDR2 is YYEEEE. This CDR3 spans 16 amino acids. Trimming stripped 0 bases from V and 2 bases from J, with 15 bases between. CDR3 amino acids: CASSLEYASIAYEQYF. DNA of the CDR3: TGTGCCAGCAGCTTGGAGTACGCTAGCATTGCCTACGAGCAGTACTTC.

The CDR3 coding sequence is TGTGCCAGCAGTCCTGGGAGTTCCAAAAACATTCAGTACTTC. Amino acids: CASSPGSSKNIQYF. This chain uses TRBV28 with TRBJ2-4, with D perhaps TRBD2 (5 bases). This CDR3 has 14 residues. Germline lookup yields CDR1 MDHEN and CDR2 SYDVKM. Trimming pared 5 bases from V and 2 bases from J, leaving 10 bases between.

V is TRBV6-2 or TRBV6-3 and J is TRBJ1-1, with D possibly being TRBD1 (6 bases). The CDR3 covers 13 residues. Between the trimmed V and J ends, which lost 4 bases and 1 base, there was a span of 7 bases. The germline gives CDR1 MNHEY, CDR2 SVGEGT. The CDR3 reads CASSLQGNTEAFF. CDR3 in DNA: TGTGCCAGCAGTTTACAGGGGAACACTGAAGCTTTCTTT.